This TCR beta chain is from a study of blood T cell repertoires in COVID-19. Across the study: Sources were T cells, B-cell-depleted T cells, or PBMCs; the material itself was cDNA or gDNA.

The CDR3 length is 16 residues. The germline V gene encodes CDR1 SGHAT and CDR2 FQNNGV. The V gene end was trimmed by 5 bases and the J gene end by 7 bases; junction bases not matched to a gene: 12. In the original analysis: Amplification with reference gene primers provided the estimates of nucleated cell counts. Assay: immunoSEQ multiplex PCR; the TCRdb copy retains only in-frame clones and omits some. V, J and clone size reflect that table, while D and trimming were determined from the DNA. The sample holds 150,000 to 200,000 clones, approximately 86% seen once. This clone was seen a handful of times.

The TCR sequence derives from a man between 65 and 85 years old with acute or convalescent COVID-19. The rearrangement links TRBV11-2 to TRBJ2-1; TRBD1 matches 9 bases. Sequenced sample: peripheral blood. The CDR3 DNA follows: TGTGCCAGCAGCCTACAGGGACAGGGATGGGGGAATGAGCAGTTCTTC. Its translation is CASSLQGQGWGNEQFF.